The clone carrying this TCR beta chain has only a few counts. The antigen is undetermined. This sample was included in a study of regulatory T cells in long-lasting Graves disease. Time point: newly diagnosed GD, antithyroid drugs for less than 3 months. Generation of the TCR library employed RNA extracted from PBMCs. To make TCR beta libraries, researchers used iRepertoire HTBI primers and Arm-PCR of CDR3 regions. TCRdb re-called the multiplex PCR reads with MiXCR, one entry per CDR3 protein. Of around 470,000 distinct CDR3 sequences in the sample, around 15% were seen once. CDR1 MNHNS and CDR2 SASEGT come from the germline V gene. Trimming stripped 3 bases from V and 0 bases from J, with 21 bases between. The length of the CDR3 is 20 residues. The study, taken as a whole, reports: Relative to newly diagnosed Graves' patients, persistent ones had lower TCR diversity.

This sample also belongs to another study, concerning T cells in Graves' hyperthyroidism and ophthalmopathy. That paper adds: First-round RT-PCR with HTBI primers amplified the TCR CDR3 region. Blood samples included most of the expanded thyroid clonotypes exceeding 0.001.

The chain employs TRBV6-1 and TRBJ2-6; D might be TRBD1 (7 bases). Sequencing used peripheral blood mononuclear cells (PBMCs), obtained at new diagnosis, from a patient treated with antithyroid drugs. The sequence was collected from a woman between 45 and 60 years old with Graves disease. CDR3 nucleotide sequence: TGTGCCAGCAGTGATGGGAAGTTAGGCAGGGGGGTCTCTGGGGCCAACGTCCTGACTTTC. Encoded protein: CASSDGKLGRGVSGANVLTF.